What follows are 15 T cell receptor beta chains derived from one specimen sequenced in a study of shared clonotypes between healthy human individuals. The naive CD8 subset, CD45RO-negative cells positively selected for CCR7, excluded terminally differentiated effector memory CD45RA+ cells. Produced via immunoSEQ multiplex PCR; TCRdb's table is partial and in-frame only. The top ten clones hold 0.9% to 1.3% of a sample with millions of clones, 85% to 95% of them seen once. What was sequenced was naive CD8+ T cells sorted from blood. These receptors all come from a man between 18 and 35 years old in good health.

The chain is built from TRBV5-6 and TRBJ2-7; D is tentatively TRBD1 or TRBD2 (5 bases each). Trimming removed 1 base from V and 3 bases from J, with 14 bases in between. CDR1 SGHDT and CDR2 YYEEEE come from the germline V gene. The CDR3 length is 15 residues. The CDR3 region has the DNA TGTGCCAGCAGCTTGCCGGGACGGGAACTCTACGAGCAGTACTTC. It translates to CASSLPGRELYEQYF.

For this clone: At the DNA level, this CDR3 is encoded by other sequences in the same sample as well. This chain links TRBV6-5 with TRBJ2-3, with 12 bases identical to TRBD2. V lost 6 bases, J lost 3 bases, and 4 bases stayed unmatched. CDR3 length: 15 amino acids. The germline V gene encodes CDR1 MNHEY and CDR2 SVGAGI. In DNA, the CDR3 is TGTGCCAGCAGCCCACTAGCGGGAGGTACAGATACGCAGTATTTT. Residues: CASSPLAGGTDTQYF.

Only one count was recorded for this clone. The chain carries TRBV28 and TRBJ2-1; 7 nucleotides agree with TRBD2. V shed 3 bases and J 6 bases; nucleotides not matched to a gene: 2. Looked up from germline, CDR1 is MDHEN and CDR2 is SYDVKM. The length of the CDR3 is 13 residues. The CDR3 DNA is TGTGCCAGCAGTTTTAGCGGGTCCAATGAGCAGTTCTTC. Translation: CASSFSGSNEQFF. The variable domain in full, completed from reference TRBV28 and TRBJ2-1, reads DVKVTQSSRYLVKRTGEKVFLECVQDMDHENMFWYRQDPGLGLRLIYFSYDVKMKEKGDIPEGYSVSREKKERFSLILESASTNQTSMYLCASSFSGSNEQFFGPGTRLTVL.

The genes are TRBV5-1 and TRBJ1-6; perhaps TRBD1 as D (6 bases). Trimming took off 3 bases at V and 6 bases at J, with 10 bases between the two ends. Germline CDR1 and CDR2: SGHRS and YFSETQ. CDR3 size: 14 residues. This chain's CDR3 is CASSSGQGNSPLHF. The CDR3 DNA sequence: TGCGCCAGCAGCTCGGGACAAGGTAATTCACCCCTCCACTTT.

The chain uses TRBV4-2 and TRBJ2-3; 10 nucleotides line up with TRBD1. With 1 base clipped from V and 5 bases from J, the junction kept 0 bases outside the gene matches. CDR3 length equals 14 residues. Germline loops: CDR1 LGHNA, CDR2 YNFKEQ. The chain's CDR3 is CASSQGTGGDTQYF. The CDR3 DNA reads as TGTGCCAGCAGCCAAGGGACAGGGGGAGATACGCAGTATTTT.

V and J are TRBV27 and TRBJ1-2; D is possibly TRBD1 (5 bases). The CDR3 extends over 15 amino acids. Per germline, CDR1 MNHEY and CDR2 SMNVEV (reference sequence). Trimming removed 1 base from V and 4 bases from J, with 13 bases in between. The CDR3 DNA follows: TGTGCCAGCAGTTTATTTGGGGGGGTAAGCTATGGCTACACCTTC. Translated, it gives CASSLFGGVSYGYTF.

On this clone itself: The same CDR3 arises from other DNA sequences in this sample as well. The rearrangement links TRBV6-5 to TRBJ2-7; 8 nucleotides agree with TRBD1. The CDR3 contains 13 residues. Germline values: CDR1 MNHEY, CDR2 SVGAGI. J gave up 3 bases and V 6 bases, and 4 bases lay outside the gene matches. CDR3 protein: CASSLGQGYEQYF. In DNA, the CDR3 is TGTGCCAGCAGCCTTGGACAGGGCTACGAGCAGTACTTC.

This chain joins TRBV5-8 and TRBJ2-2; D remains ambiguous. The CDR3 is made up of 13 amino acids. Germline V CDR1 and CDR2: SGHTS, YDEGEE. V was shortened by 4 bases and J by 6 bases, with 10 bases between the two germline ends. In DNA, the CDR3 is TGTGCCAGCAGCGTGGCCCCGCCCGGGGAGCTGTTTTTT. Amino acids: CASSVAPPGELFF.

V gene TRBV4-1 combines with J gene TRBJ1-4; D is unclear. This CDR3 has 16 amino acids. Germline V gives CDR1 MGHRA, CDR2 YSYEKL. Trimming took off 0 bases at V and 0 bases at J, with 8 bases between the two ends. DNA of the CDR3: TGCGCCAGCAGCCAAGAGGAGATTGCAACTAATGAAAAACTGTTTTTT. Its protein is CASSQEEIATNEKLFF.

The chain uses TRBV6-6 and TRBJ1-5; a possible D gene is TRBD1 (5 bases). V dropped 5 bases and J dropped 8 bases, with 13 bases sitting between them. CDR3 length: 13 residues. Looked up from germline, CDR1 is MNHNY and CDR2 is SVGAGI (reference sequence). CDR3 sequence (DNA): TGTGCCAGCAGTCGGACTGTGGGGGAGCCCCAGCATTTT. Its translation: CASSRTVGEPQHF.

J is TRBJ2-7 and V is TRBV19, with 8 bases identical to TRBD1. With V trimmed by 5 bases and J by 6 bases, 9 bases remained unmatched. Germline assignment: CDR1 LNHDA and CDR2 SQIVND (reference sequence). CDR3 length equals 14 residues. The CDR3 loop reads CASSYGRGLGEQYF. The CDR3 nucleotides read TGTGCCAGTAGTTATGGCAGGGGGCTTGGCGAGCAGTACTTC. Filled out from reference TRBV19 and TRBJ2-7, the complete variable domain reads DGGITQSPKYLFRKEGQNVTLSCEQNLNHDAMYWYRQDPGQGLRLIYYSQIVNDFQKGDIAEGYSVSREKKESFPLTVTSAQKNPTAFYLCASSYGRGLGEQYFGPGTRLTVT.

This chain uses TRBV10-1 with TRBJ2-7; TRBD2 might be the D (5 bases). The germline V and J ends were trimmed by 2 bases and 6 bases, with 29 bases remaining between them. The CDR3 loop spans 19 amino acids. The V gene's germline CDR1 is WNHNN and CDR2 SYGVQD (reference sequence). CDR3: CASSEGDGFVGKAPAEQYF. For the CDR3, the DNA is TGCGCCAGCAGTGAGGGAGACGGGTTCGTCGGGAAGGCCCCTGCCGAGCAGTACTTC.

The V call is TRBV13, the J call TRBJ1-2; D might be TRBD1 (5 bases). The CDR3 totals 17 residues. The germline V gene encodes CDR1 PRHDT and CDR2 FYEKMQ (reference sequence). Trimming removed 1 base from V and 1 base from J, with 16 bases in between. The CDR3 nucleotides read TGTGCCAGCAGCTTAGTAGGGGACTTTGTTAGTAACTATGGCTACACCTTC. It yields the protein CASSLVGDFVSNYGYTF.

The V call is TRBV6-8, the J call TRBJ2-7; possibly TRBD1 for D (6 bases). The CDR3 has 12 amino acids. Trimming removed 11 bases at V and 0 bases at J, with 11 bases between. Germline V gives CDR1 MNHGY, CDR2 SAAAGT. In DNA, the CDR3 is TGTGCCGGGACAAGGTTCTCCTACGAGCAGTACTTC. Protein product: CAGTRFSYEQYF.

As for this clone: Other DNA sequences within the sample encode an identical CDR3. J is TRBJ2-5 and V is TRBV27, with D tentatively TRBD2 (5 bases). Germline CDR1 MNHEY, CDR2 SMNVEV (reference sequence). This CDR3 comprises 13 residues. The V gene lost 6 bases and the J gene lost 2 bases, with 10 bases spanning the gap. This chain's CDR3 is CASSSRGQETQYF. CDR3 nucleotides: TGTGCCAGCAGCAGTCGGGGACAAGAGACCCAGTACTTC.